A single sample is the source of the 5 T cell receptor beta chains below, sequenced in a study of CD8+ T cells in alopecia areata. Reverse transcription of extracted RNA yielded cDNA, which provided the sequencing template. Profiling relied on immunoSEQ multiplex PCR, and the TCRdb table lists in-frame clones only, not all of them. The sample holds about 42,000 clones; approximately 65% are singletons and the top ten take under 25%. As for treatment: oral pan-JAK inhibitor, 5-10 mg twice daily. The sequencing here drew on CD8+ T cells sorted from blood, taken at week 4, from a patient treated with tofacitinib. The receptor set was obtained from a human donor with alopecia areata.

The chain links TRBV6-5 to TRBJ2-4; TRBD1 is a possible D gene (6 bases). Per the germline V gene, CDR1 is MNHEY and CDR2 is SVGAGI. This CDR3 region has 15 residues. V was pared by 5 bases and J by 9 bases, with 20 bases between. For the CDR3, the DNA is TGTGCCAGCAGTAACGGACAGAGGGAGCCAGGCATTCAGTACTTC. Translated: CASSNGQREPGIQYF.

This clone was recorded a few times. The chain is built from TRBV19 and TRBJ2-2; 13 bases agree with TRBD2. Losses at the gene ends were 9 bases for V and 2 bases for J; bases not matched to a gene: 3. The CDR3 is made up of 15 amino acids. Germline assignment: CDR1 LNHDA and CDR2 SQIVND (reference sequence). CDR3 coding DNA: TGTGCCAGCGGACTAGCGGGGGACAACACCGGGGAGCTGTTTTTT. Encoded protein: CASGLAGDNTGELFF.

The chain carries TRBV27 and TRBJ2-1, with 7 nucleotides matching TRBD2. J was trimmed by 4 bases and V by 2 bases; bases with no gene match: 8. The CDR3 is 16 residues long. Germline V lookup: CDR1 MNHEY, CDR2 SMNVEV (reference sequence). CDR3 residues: CASSLGRSGPYNEQFF. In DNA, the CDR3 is TGTGCCAGCAGTTTAGGGCGTAGCGGGCCTTACAATGAGCAGTTCTTC.

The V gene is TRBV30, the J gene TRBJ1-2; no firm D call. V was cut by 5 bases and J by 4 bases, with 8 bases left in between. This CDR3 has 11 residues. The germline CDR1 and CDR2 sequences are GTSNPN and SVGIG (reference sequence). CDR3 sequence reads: CAWDTAYGYTF. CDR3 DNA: TGTGCCTGGGATACGGCCTATGGCTACACCTTC.

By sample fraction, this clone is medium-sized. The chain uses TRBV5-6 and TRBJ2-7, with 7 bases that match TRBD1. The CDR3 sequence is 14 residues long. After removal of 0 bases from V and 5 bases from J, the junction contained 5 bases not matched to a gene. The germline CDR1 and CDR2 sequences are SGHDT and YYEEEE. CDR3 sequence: CASSLGDSGHEQYF. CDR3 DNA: TGTGCCAGCAGCTTGGGGGACAGCGGCCACGAGCAGTACTTC. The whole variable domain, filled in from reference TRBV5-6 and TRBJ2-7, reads DAGVTQSPTHLIKTRGQQVTLRCSPKSGHDTVSWYQQALGQGPQFIFQYYEEEERQRGNFPDRFSGHQFPNYSSELNVNALLLGDSALYLCASSLGDSGHEQYFGPGTRLTVT.